These 19 T cell receptor beta chains originate from one sample sequenced in a study of cytomegalovirus exposure and HLA in healthy donors. A multiplex PCR was run with 60 Vbeta primers and 13 Jbeta primers. Generated by immunoSEQ multiplex PCR, the TCRdb table keeps only in-frame clones and is missing some. The table has 110,000 to 150,000 clones, roughly 76% seen once. The sequenced material came from PBMCs. These receptors came from a human donor in good health.

This chain joins TRBV6-6 and TRBJ2-1; TRBD2 matches at 8 bases. J lost 4 bases, V lost 7 bases, and 9 bases had no gene match. CDR3 length: 15 amino acids. Per germline, CDR1 MNHNY and CDR2 SVGAGI (reference sequence). CDR3 sequence reads: CASTPKSGGYNEQFF. For the CDR3, the DNA is TGTGCCAGCACCCCTAAGAGCGGGGGTTACAATGAGCAGTTCTTC.

This rearrangement joins TRBV5-4 to TRBJ1-5; possibly TRBD1 for D (5 bases). The CDR3 totals 14 residues. V was pared by 0 bases and J by 5 bases, with 9 bases between. The germline gives CDR1 SGHNT, CDR2 YYREEE (reference sequence). The CDR3 DNA is TGTGCCAGCAGCTTGGCTCCCAGGGATCAGCCCCAGCATTTT. As protein: CASSLAPRDQPQHF.

The chain links TRBV4-2 to TRBJ2-7, with 10 positions matching TRBD2. The V and J ends lost 0 bases and 6 bases, in that order; junction bases with no gene match: 8. The CDR3 totals 16 residues. The V gene's germline CDR1 is LGHNA and CDR2 YNFKEQ. CDR3 in amino acids: CASSQDLLAGEREQYF. The CDR3 bases are TGTGCCAGCAGCCAAGATTTGCTAGCGGGAGAGCGCGAGCAGTACTTC.

The chain couples TRBV6-1 to TRBJ2-5; a possible D gene is TRBD2 (6 bases). The CDR3 consists of 14 residues. The V end lost 1 base, the J end lost 1 base, and 7 bases lay between the germline ends. The germline V gene has CDR1 MNHNS and CDR2 SASEGT. CDR3 DNA sequence: TGTGCCAGCAGTGAAGGCGGGGCCCAAGAGACCCAGTACTTC. Translated, it gives CASSEGGAQETQYF.

This clone has a handful of counts. The chain joins TRBV6-4 to TRBJ2-1, with D perhaps TRBD2 (6 bases). Looked up from germline, CDR1 is MRHNA and CDR2 is SNTAGT. This CDR3 contains 14 residues. The V and J ends lost 5 bases and 5 bases respectively, with 13 bases between them. CDR3 loop: CASSRRGEDNEQFF. The CDR3 nucleotides read TGTGCCAGCAGTAGGCGGGGAGAAGACAATGAGCAGTTCTTC.

The chain combines TRBV2 with TRBJ2-7, with 9 bases fitting TRBD1. The CDR3 is 15 amino acids. Losses at the gene ends were 7 bases for V and 4 bases for J; bases not matched to a gene: 11. CDR1 SNHLY and CDR2 FYNNEI come from the germline V gene. CDR3 sequence (DNA): TGTGCCAGCACAGGAAATACAGGGGGCAGATACGAGCAGTACTTC. Its translation is CASTGNTGGRYEQYF.

This clone was seen a few times. This chain links TRBV6-5 with TRBJ1-4; D gene uncertain. The CDR3 is 11 residues long. Germline loops: CDR1 MNHEY, CDR2 SVGAGI. V was shortened by 5 bases and J by 15 bases, with 13 bases between the two germline ends. CDR3 region: CASSGGHLVFF. The DNA for the CDR3 is TGTGCCAGCAGTGGAGGGCACTTGGTGTTTTTT.

The V gene is TRBV7-9, the J gene TRBJ1-1; 11 bases fit TRBD1. The V segment lost 7 bases and the J segment 7 bases; nucleotides outside the gene matches: 14. Germline V lookup: CDR1 SEHNR, CDR2 FQNEAQ (reference sequence). This CDR3 is 16 amino acids long. This CDR3 is CASTPKGRTGGGEAFF. In DNA form, the CDR3 reads TGTGCCAGCACCCCAAAGGGCCGGACAGGGGGCGGTGAAGCTTTCTTT. Together with reference TRBV7-9 and TRBJ1-1, the CDR3 gives the full variable domain: DTGVSQNPRHKITKRGQNVTFRCDPISEHNRLYWYRQTLGQGPEFLTYFQNEAQLEKSRLLSDRFSAERPKGSFSTLEIQRTEQGDSAMYLCASTPKGRTGGGEAFFGQGTRLTVV.

This chain joins TRBV6-1 and TRBJ2-1; 8 nucleotides line up with TRBD1. The CDR3 sequence is 13 residues long. Germline assignment: CDR1 MNHNS and CDR2 SASEGT. Losses at the gene ends were 3 bases for V and 8 bases for J; bases not matched to a gene: 3. In DNA, the CDR3 is TGTGCCAGCAGTGACGGACAGGGCGATGAGCAGTTCTTC. This translates into CASSDGQGDEQFF.

The gene calls are TRBV4-1 and TRBJ2-7; 7 bases match TRBD1. The CDR3 contains 15 residues. Germline V CDR1 and CDR2: MGHRA, YSYEKL. The V and J ends lost 0 bases and 2 bases, in that order; junction bases with no gene match: 4. The CDR3 coding sequence is TGCGCCAGCAGCCAAGAGAGGACAGGAGCCTACGAGCAGTACTTC. It specifies CASSQERTGAYEQYF.

The J gene is TRBJ1-2, the V gene TRBV28; 7 bases agree with TRBD1. V was pared by 1 base and J by 5 bases, with 16 bases of the junction left unmatched. The CDR3 is 18 residues long. Germline assignment: CDR1 MDHEN and CDR2 SYDVKM. CDR3 protein: CASSLFYADRHNPYGYTF. As DNA, the CDR3 is TGTGCCAGCAGTTTATTTTATGCGGACAGGCACAACCCTTATGGCTACACCTTC.

The chain joins TRBV11-3 to TRBJ2-1, with TRBD2 matching over 8 bases. Looked up from germline, CDR1 is SGHNT and CDR2 is YENEEA. Losses at the gene ends were 5 bases for V and 3 bases for J; bases not matched to a gene: 12. CDR3 length equals 17 residues. CDR3 protein: CASSVPFGRAVYNEQFF. The CDR3 DNA sequence: TGTGCCAGCAGCGTCCCTTTCGGGAGGGCCGTCTACAATGAGCAGTTCTTC. The variable domain in full, with the rest retrieved from reference TRBV11-3 and TRBJ2-1, is EAGVVQSPRYKIIEKKQPVAFWCNPISGHNTLYWYLQNLGQGPELLIRYENEEAVDDSQLPKDRFSAERLKGVDSTLKIQPAELGDSAVYLCASSVPFGRAVYNEQFFGPGTRLTVL.

V is TRBV19 and J is TRBJ2-3; 8 positions match TRBD1. The CDR3 runs to 15 residues. With 4 bases clipped from V and 4 bases from J, the junction kept 7 bases outside the gene matches. The germline CDR1 and CDR2 sequences are LNHDA and SQIVND (reference sequence). This chain's CDR3 is CASSKGRGRPDTQYF. CDR3 nucleotide sequence: TGTGCCAGTAGTAAGGGCAGGGGGCGCCCAGATACGCAGTATTTT.

The J gene is TRBJ2-7, the V gene TRBV6-1; D possibly corresponds to TRBD1 (6 bases). CDR1 and CDR2 from the germline V gene are MNHNS and SASEGT. Trimming removed 4 bases at V and 6 bases at J, with 16 bases between. The CDR3 is 14 residues long. The CDR3 DNA reads as TGTGCCAGCAGTGGTACCCCCCAGGGGTGCGAGCAGTACTTC. Its translation: CASSGTPQGCEQYF.

This rearrangement joins TRBV19 to TRBJ2-7; weak D call: TRBD1 (6 bases). Germline CDR1 reads LNHDA; CDR2 reads SQIVND (reference sequence). The CDR3 covers 13 residues. V lost 6 bases and J 3 bases, leaving 12 bases between the germline ends. The CDR3 spells CASSYRAHYEQYF. DNA of the CDR3: TGTGCCAGTAGCTACAGGGCCCACTACGAGCAGTACTTC.

The chain couples TRBV19 to TRBJ2-3; perhaps TRBD2 as D (6 bases). Germline CDR1 and CDR2: LNHDA and SQIVND (reference sequence). The CDR3 has 16 amino acids. Trimming left V 3 bases short and J 4 bases short, with 17 bases between. The CDR3 is CASSIGSGRPPDTQYF. The CDR3 region has the DNA TGTGCCAGTAGTATCGGGAGCGGACGACCTCCAGATACGCAGTATTTT.

The CDR3 DNA reads as TGTGCCAGCGCCCCGGGAGGGGTGATTCTTGGGGCCAACGTCCTGACTTTC. The encoded protein is CASAPGGVILGANVLTF. The chain carries TRBV6-4 and TRBJ2-6; 8 bases fit TRBD2. Germline V gene lookup returns CDR1 MRHNA and CDR2 SNTAGT. The CDR3 runs 17 residues. The ends lost 8 bases at V and 3 bases at J; junction bases unmatched: 12.

The chain carries TRBV29-1 and TRBJ2-3; possible D gene TRBD1, 6 bases. Trimming removed 1 base at V and 2 bases at J, with 13 bases between. CDR1 and CDR2 (germline): SQVTM, ANQGSEA. This CDR3 is 15 amino acids long. CDR3 sequence: CSVEAPRGNTDTQYF. The CDR3 nucleotides read TGCAGCGTTGAAGCCCCCAGGGGAAACACAGATACGCAGTATTTT.

The chain has TRBV21-1 and TRBJ2-2; the table calls TRBD1, which could not be checked here. TRBV21-1 corresponds to a pseudogene. This CDR3 is 24 amino acids long. The CDR3 coding sequence is TGTGCCAGCAGCAACTCAATCCGGGACGACCCTAATCGACAGGGCAAAAAGAACACCGGGGAGCTGTTTTTT. Residues: CASSNSIRDDPNRQGKKNTGELFF.